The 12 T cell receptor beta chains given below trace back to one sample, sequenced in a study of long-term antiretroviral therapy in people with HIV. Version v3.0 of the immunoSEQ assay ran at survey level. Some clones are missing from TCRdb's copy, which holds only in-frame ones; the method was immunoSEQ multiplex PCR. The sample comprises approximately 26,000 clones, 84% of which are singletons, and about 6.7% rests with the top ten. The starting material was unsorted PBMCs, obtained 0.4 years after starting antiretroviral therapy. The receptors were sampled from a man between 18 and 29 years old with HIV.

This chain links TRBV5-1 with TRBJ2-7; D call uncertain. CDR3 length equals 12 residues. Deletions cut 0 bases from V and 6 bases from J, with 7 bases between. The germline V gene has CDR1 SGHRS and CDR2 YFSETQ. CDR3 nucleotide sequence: TGCGCCAGCAGCTTGGGAGTAGCCGAGCAGTACTTC. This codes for CASSLGVAEQYF.

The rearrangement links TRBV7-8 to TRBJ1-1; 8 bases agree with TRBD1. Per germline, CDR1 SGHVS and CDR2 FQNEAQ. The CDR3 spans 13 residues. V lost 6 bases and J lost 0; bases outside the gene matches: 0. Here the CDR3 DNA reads TGTGCCAGCAGGACAGGGGTGAACACTGAAGCTTTCTTT. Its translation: CASRTGVNTEAFF. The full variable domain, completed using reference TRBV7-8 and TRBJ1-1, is GAGVSQSPRYKVAKRGQDVALRCDPISGHVSLFWYQQALGQGPEFLTYFQNEAQLDKSGLPSDRFFAERPEGSVSTLKIQRTQQEDSAVYLCASRTGVNTEAFFGQGTRLTVV.

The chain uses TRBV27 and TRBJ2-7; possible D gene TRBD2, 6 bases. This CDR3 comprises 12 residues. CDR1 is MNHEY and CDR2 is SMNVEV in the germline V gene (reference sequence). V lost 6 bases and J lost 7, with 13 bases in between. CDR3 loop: CASSRLGREQYF. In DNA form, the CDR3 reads TGTGCCAGCAGCCGGTTGGGGAGGGAGCAGTACTTC.

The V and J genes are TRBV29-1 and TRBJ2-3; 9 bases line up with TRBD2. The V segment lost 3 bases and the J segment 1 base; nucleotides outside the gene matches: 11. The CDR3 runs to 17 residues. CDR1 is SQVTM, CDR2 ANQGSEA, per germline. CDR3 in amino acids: CSVDGASGKGGTDTQYF. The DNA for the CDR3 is TGCAGCGTTGACGGGGCTAGCGGGAAGGGAGGCACAGATACGCAGTATTTT.

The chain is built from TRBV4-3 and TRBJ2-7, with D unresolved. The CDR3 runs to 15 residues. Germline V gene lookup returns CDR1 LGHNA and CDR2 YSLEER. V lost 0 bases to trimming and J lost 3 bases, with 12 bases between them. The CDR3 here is CASSQDFSLDYEQYF. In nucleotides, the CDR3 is TGCGCCAGCAGCCAAGATTTCAGCCTGGACTACGAGCAGTACTTC.

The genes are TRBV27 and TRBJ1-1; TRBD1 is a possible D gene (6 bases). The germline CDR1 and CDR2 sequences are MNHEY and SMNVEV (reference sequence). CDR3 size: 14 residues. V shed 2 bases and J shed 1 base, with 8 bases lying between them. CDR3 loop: CASSLKQGNTEAFF. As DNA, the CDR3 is TGTGCCAGCAGTTTAAAACAGGGGAACACTGAAGCTTTCTTT.

CDR3 amino acids: CASSEAGGPKAFF. The CDR3 coding sequence is TGTGCCAGCAGTGAAGCCGGGGGACCCAAAGCTTTCTTT. The chain employs TRBV6-1 and TRBJ1-1; maybe TRBD1 (5 bases). V was trimmed by 0 bases and J by 9 bases, leaving 11 bases between them. Germline V gives CDR1 MNHNS, CDR2 SASEGT. The CDR3 extends over 13 amino acids.

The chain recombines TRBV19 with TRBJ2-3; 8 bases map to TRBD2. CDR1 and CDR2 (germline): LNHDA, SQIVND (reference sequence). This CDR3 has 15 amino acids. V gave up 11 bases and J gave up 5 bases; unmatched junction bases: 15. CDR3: CASNPGGSGVDTQYF. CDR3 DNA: TGTGCCTCCAATCCGGGGGGTAGCGGGGTAGATACGCAGTATTTT.

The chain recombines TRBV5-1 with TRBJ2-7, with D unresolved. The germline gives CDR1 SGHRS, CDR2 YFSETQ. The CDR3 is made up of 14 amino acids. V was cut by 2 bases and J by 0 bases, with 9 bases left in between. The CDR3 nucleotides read TGCGCCAGCAGCTTAACGGTGGGCTCCTACGAGCAGTACTTC. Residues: CASSLTVGSYEQYF.

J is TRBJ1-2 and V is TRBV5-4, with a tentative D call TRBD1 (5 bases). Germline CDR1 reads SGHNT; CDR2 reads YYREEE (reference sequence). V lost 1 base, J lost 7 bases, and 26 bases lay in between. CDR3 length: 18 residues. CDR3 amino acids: CASSLNGRDGVTIGGYTF. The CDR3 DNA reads TGTGCCAGCAGCTTGAATGGCCGGGACGGGGTAACTATTGGTGGCTACACCTTC.

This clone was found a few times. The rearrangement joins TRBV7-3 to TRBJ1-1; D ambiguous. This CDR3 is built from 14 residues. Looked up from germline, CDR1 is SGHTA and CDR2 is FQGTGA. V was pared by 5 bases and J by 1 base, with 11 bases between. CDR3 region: CASSPSGRNTEAFF. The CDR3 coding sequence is TGTGCCAGCAGCCCCTCGGGCAGGAACACTGAAGCTTTCTTT.

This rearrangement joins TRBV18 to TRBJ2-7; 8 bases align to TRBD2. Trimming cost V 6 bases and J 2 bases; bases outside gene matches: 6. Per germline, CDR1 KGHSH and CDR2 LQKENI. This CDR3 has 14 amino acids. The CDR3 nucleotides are TGTGCCAGCTCCCTTCGGGGGGGAACCTACGAGCAGTACTTC. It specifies CASSLRGGTYEQYF.